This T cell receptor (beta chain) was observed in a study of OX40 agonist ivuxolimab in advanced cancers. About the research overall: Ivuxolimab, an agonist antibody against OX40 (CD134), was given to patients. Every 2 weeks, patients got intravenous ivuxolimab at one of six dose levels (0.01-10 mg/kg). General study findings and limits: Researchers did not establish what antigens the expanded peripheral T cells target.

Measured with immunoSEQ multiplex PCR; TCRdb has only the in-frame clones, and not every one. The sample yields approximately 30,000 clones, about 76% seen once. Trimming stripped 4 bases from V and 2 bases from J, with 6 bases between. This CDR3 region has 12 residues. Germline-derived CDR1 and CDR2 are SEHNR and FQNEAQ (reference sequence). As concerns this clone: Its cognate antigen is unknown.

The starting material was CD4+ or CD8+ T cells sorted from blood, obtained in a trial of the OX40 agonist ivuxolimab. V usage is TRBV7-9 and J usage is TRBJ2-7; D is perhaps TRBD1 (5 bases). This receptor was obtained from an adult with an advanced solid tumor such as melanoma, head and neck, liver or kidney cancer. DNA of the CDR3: TGTGCCAGCAGCTCAGGGACCTACGAGCAGTACTTC. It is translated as CASSSGTYEQYF.